This entry lists 3 T cell receptor beta chains sequenced from one sample in a study of cytomegalovirus exposure and HLA in healthy donors. PCR was performed using 60 Vbeta and 13 Jbeta primers. TCRdb's table, derived via immunoSEQ multiplex PCR, lists solely in-frame clones and lacks some. The sample includes 100,000 to 150,000 clones, around 80% of them seen just once. The sequencing sample was made of PBMCs. These receptor sequences come from a young man in good health and CMV-seropositive.

Comment on this clone: Within the sample, other DNA sequences also encode this same CDR3. This chain uses TRBV25-1 with TRBJ2-1; 8 bases are a match to TRBD1. Trimming cost V 5 bases and J 4 bases; bases outside gene matches: 4. CDR3 length: 14 residues. Per germline, CDR1 MGHDK and CDR2 SYGVNS. The CDR3 nucleotides read TGTGCCAGCAGTAGACAGGGGACTTACAATGAGCAGTTCTTC. It yields the protein CASSRQGTYNEQFF.

This sequence joins TRBV12-1 and TRBJ2-3; the D call of TRBD1 is as the table states it, not checked on the DNA. TRBV12-1 is an annotated pseudogene. The CDR3 runs 17 residues. The CDR3 reads CASSSLTGIVLTDTQYF. For the CDR3, the DNA is TGTGCCAGCAGCTCCCTGACAGGTATAGTTCTCACAGATACGCAGTATTTT.

V usage is TRBV6-5 and J usage is TRBJ2-7, with 7 positions matching TRBD2. Germline V gives CDR1 MNHEY, CDR2 SVGAGI. The CDR3 contains 15 residues. The V segment lost 4 bases and the J segment 7 bases; nucleotides outside the gene matches: 13. For the CDR3, the DNA is TGTGCCAGCAGTTCCGGGAGGAGCGGTGCGTCTGAGCAGTACTTC. Encoded protein: CASSSGRSGASEQYF.